This entry features one TCR beta chain sequence. Its specificity is unknown. The data are from a study of T cells expressing NK-cell markers. Findings and limits, study-wide: Several donors likewise had their CD3+CD56-NKG2C+ fraction led by these clonotypes. Top CD8+ clonotypes included the dominant CD3+CD56+NKG2C+ clonotypes in roughly 6 donors.

UMI-tagged 5'RACE template switching yielded the TCR beta cDNA. TCRdb reprocessed the 5' RACE reads, with one entry per CDR3 protein and no DNA. The sample table sets out some 120,000 distinct CDR3 sequences. Source material: blood T cells: a sorted CD56 or NKG2C T cell subset, CD4+ or CD8+ T cells, or bulk PBMC T cells (not recorded which). The sequence came from a woman between 18 and 70 years old in good health.

CDR3 in amino acids: CASSSLTDTQYF. V and J are TRBV11-1 and TRBJ2-3. Germline lookup yields CDR1 SGHAT and CDR2 FQDESV (reference sequence). The CDR3 totals 12 residues.